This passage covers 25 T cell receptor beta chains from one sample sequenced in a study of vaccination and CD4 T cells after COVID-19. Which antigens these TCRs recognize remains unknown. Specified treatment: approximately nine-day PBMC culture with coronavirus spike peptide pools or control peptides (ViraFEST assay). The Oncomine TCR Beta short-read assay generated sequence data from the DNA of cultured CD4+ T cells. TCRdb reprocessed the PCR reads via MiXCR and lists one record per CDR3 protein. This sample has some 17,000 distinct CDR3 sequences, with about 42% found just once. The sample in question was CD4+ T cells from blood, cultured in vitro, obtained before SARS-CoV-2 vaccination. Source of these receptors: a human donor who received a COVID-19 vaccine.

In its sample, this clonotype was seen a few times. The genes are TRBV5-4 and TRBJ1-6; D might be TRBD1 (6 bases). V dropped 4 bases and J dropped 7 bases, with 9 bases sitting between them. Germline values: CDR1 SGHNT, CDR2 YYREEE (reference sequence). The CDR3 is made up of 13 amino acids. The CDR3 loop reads CASSRDKNSPLHF. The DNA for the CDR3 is TGTGCCAGCAGCCGGGACAAGAATTCACCCCTCCACTTT.

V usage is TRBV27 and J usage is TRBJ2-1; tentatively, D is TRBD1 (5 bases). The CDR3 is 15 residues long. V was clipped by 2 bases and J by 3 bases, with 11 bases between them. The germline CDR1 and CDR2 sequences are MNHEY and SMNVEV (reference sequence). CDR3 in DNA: TGTGCCAGCAGTTTACGGCAGGGATACTACAATGAGCAGTTCTTC. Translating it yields CASSLRQGYYNEQFF.

The CDR3 spells CASSSGTGGVKTQYF. DNA for the CDR3: TGTGCCAGTAGCTCCGGGACAGGGGGTGTGAAGACCCAGTACTTC. The chain links TRBV19 to TRBJ2-5, with 11 bases identical to TRBD1. The CDR3 is 15 residues long. V gave up 6 bases and J gave up 6 bases; unmatched junction bases: 9. The germline V gene encodes CDR1 LNHDA and CDR2 SQIVND (reference sequence).

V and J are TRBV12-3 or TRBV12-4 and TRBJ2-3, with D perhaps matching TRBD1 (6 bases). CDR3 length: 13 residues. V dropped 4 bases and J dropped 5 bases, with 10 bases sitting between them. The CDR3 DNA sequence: TGTGCCAGCAGTTCAGGGGAGAGAGATACGCAGTATTTT. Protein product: CASSSGERDTQYF.

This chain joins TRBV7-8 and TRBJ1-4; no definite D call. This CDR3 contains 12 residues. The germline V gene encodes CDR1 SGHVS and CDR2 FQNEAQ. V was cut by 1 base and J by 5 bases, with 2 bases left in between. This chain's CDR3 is CASSLVNEKLFF. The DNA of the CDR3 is TGTGCCAGCAGCTTAGTGAATGAAAAACTGTTTTTT.

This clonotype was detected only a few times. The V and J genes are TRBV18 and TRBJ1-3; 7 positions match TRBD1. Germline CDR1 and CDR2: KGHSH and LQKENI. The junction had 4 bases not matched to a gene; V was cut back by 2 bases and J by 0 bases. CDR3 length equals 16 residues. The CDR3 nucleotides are TGTGCCAGCTCACCAAGGGACAGCTACTCTGGAAACACCATATATTTT. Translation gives CASSPRDSYSGNTIYF.

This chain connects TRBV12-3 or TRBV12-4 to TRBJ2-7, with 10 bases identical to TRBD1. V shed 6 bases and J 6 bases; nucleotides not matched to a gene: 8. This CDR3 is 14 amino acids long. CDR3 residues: CASSDKTGGAEQYF. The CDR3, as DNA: TGTGCCAGCAGCGATAAGACAGGGGGCGCCGAGCAGTACTTC.

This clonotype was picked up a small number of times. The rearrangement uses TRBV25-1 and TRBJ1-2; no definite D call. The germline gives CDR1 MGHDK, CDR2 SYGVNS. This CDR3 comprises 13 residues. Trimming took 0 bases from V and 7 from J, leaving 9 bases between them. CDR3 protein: CASSEYGLPGYTF. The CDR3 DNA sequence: TGTGCCAGCAGTGAATATGGACTGCCTGGCTACACCTTC.

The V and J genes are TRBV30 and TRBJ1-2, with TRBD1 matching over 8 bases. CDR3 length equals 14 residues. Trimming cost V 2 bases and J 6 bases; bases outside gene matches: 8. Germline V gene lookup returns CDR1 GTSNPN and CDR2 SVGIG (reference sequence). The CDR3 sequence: CAWSTLPTGDGYTF. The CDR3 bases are TGTGCCTGGAGTACCCTACCGACAGGGGATGGCTACACCTTC.

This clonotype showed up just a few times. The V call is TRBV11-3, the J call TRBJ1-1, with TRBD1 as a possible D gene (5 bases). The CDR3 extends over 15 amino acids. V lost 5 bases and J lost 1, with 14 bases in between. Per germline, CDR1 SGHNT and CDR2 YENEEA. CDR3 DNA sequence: TGTGCCAGCAGCCCCAGGGAGGGTAAGAACACTGAAGCTTTCTTT. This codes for CASSPREGKNTEAFF.

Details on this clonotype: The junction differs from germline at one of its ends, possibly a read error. The CDR3 nucleotides read TGCGCCAGCAGAGAGTTTTTGGGCCCGGGGGAGCAGTACTTC. Its protein is CASREFLGPGEQYF. This chain joins TRBV10-1 and TRBJ2-7, with TRBD2 as a possible D gene (5 bases). Germline V lookup: CDR1 WNHNN, CDR2 SYGVQD (reference sequence). The CDR3 is 14 residues long.

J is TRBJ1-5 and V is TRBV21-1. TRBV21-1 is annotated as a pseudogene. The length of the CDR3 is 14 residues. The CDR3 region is CASSKDGSNQPQHF. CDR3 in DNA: TGTGCCAGCAGCAAAGACGGAAGCAATCAGCCCCAGCATTTT.

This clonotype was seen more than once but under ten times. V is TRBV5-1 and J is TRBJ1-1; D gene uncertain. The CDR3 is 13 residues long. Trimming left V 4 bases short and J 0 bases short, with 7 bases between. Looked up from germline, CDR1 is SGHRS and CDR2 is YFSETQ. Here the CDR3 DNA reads TGCGCCAGCAGCCCTTGGATGAACACTGAAGCTTTCTTT. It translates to CASSPWMNTEAFF.

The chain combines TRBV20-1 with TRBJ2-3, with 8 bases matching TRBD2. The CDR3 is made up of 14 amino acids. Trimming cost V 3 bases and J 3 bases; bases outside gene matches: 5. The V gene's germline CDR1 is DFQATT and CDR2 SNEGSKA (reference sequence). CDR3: CSASGGDNTDTQYF. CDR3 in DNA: TGCAGTGCTAGCGGGGGGGATAATACAGATACGCAGTATTTT.

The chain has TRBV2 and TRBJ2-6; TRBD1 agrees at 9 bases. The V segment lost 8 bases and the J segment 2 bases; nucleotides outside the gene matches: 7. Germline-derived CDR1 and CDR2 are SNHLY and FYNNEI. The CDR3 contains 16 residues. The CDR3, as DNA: TGTGCCAGCCTCCGGGACAGGGAGGCTGGGGCCAACGTCCTGACTTTC. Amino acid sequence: CASLRDREAGANVLTF.

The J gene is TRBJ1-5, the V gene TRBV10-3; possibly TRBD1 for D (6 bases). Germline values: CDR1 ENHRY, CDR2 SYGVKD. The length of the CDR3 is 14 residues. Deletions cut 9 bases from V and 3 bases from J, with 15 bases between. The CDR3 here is CAIRGAGDNQPQHF. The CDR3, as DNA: TGTGCCATTAGAGGGGCAGGGGACAATCAGCCCCAGCATTTT.

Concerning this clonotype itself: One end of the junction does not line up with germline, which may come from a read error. CDR3: CASTRPGDSPLHF. CDR3 DNA: TGTGCCAGCACCAGACCCGGGGATTCCCCCCTCCACTTT. The V gene is TRBV6-1, the J gene TRBJ1-6; D unresolved. The germline gives CDR1 MNHNS, CDR2 SASEGT. The CDR3 sequence is 13 residues long.

DNA for the CDR3: TGTGCCAGCACTCCCGACCCCCAGACTAACACTGAAGCTTTCTTT. Its translation: CASTPDPQTNTEAFF. The chain uses TRBV2 and TRBJ1-1; D is undetermined. Trimming took off 7 bases at V and 2 bases at J, with 17 bases between the two ends. Germline V gene sequence: CDR1 SNHLY, CDR2 FYNNEI. The CDR3 has 15 residues.

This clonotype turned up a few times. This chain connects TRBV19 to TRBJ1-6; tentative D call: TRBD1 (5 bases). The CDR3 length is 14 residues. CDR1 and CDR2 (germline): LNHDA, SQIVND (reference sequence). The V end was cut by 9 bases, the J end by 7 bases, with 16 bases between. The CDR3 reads CASWSGTPNSPLHF. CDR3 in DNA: TGTGCCAGCTGGTCCGGGACCCCCAATTCACCCCTCCACTTT.

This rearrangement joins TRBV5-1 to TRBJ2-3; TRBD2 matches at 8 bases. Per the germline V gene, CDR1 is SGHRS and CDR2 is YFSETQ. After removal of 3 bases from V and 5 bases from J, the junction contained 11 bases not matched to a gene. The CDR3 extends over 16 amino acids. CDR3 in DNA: TGCGCCAGCAGCTCGCGGCCCCGGGGGGGCGAAGATACGCAGTATTTT. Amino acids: CASSSRPRGGEDTQYF.

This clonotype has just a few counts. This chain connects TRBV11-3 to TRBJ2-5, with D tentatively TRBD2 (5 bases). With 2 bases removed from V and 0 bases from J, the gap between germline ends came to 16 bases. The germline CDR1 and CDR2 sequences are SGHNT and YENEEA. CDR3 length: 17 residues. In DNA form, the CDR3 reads TGTGCCAGCAGCTTAACCTGGGCATTAGCGAACCAAGAGACCCAGTACTTC. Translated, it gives CASSLTWALANQETQYF.

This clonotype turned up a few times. CDR3 protein: CASSQVPLGAGNQPQHF. The DNA of the CDR3 is TGTGCCAGCAGCCAAGTCCCTCTGGGGGCAGGCAATCAGCCCCAGCATTTT. The chain uses TRBV3-1 and TRBJ1-5; D possibly corresponds to TRBD1 (6 bases). The CDR3 sequence is 17 residues long. Trimming shortened V by 1 base and J by 2 bases, and 15 bases separated the two germline ends. The V gene's germline CDR1 is LGHDT and CDR2 YNNKEL (reference sequence). The entire variable domain, with the rest obtained from reference TRBV3-1 and TRBJ1-5, is as follows: DTAVSQTPKYLVTQMGNDKSIKCEQNLGHDTMYWYKQDSKKFLKIMFSYNNKELIINETVPNRFSPKSPDKAHLNLHINSLELGDSAVYFCASSQVPLGAGNQPQHFGDGTRLSIL.

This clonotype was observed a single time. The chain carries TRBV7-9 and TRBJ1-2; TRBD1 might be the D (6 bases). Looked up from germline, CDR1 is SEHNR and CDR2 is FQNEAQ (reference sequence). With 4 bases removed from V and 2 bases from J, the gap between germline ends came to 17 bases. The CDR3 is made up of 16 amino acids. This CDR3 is CASSSQTKDRNYGYTF. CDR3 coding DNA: TGTGCCAGCAGCTCACAAACTAAAGACAGGAACTATGGCTACACCTTC.

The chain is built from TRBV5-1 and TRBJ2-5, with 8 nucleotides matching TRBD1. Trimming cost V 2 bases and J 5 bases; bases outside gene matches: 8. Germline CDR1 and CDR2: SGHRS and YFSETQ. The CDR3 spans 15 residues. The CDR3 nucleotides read TGCGCCAGCAGCTTACAGGGGGGCTTCGAGGAGACCCAGTACTTC. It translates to CASSLQGGFEETQYF.

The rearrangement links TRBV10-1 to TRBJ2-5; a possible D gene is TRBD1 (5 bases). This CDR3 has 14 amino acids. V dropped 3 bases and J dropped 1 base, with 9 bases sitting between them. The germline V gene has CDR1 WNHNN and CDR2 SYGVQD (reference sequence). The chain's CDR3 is CASSEGVGQETQYF. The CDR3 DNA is TGCGCCAGCAGTGAAGGGGTCGGCCAAGAGACCCAGTACTTC.